Shown below are 32 T cell receptor beta chains from a single sample sequenced in a study of OX40 agonist ivuxolimab in advanced cancers. Only in-frame clones appear in the TCRdb table, and some are missing; sequencing was by immunoSEQ multiplex PCR. This sample carries around 70,000 clones, about 90% of them seen once, and the ten largest clones take 2.5% to 3.5%. The sequencing here drew on CD4+ or CD8+ T cells sorted from blood, taken in a trial of the OX40 agonist ivuxolimab. These receptors came from an adult with an advanced solid tumor such as melanoma, head and neck, liver or kidney cancer.

Comments on this clone: The junction and the germline gene differ at one end; a read error may be behind it. This chain connects TRBV5-1 to TRBJ1-2; D might be TRBD1 (5 bases). Germline CDR1 and CDR2: SGHRS and YFSETQ. The CDR3 spans 15 residues. CDR3 bases: TGCGCCAGCAGCAGTCCTGAGAGAGGTCGGGGGGTGAGTGCCTTC. Translating it yields CASSSPERGRGVSAF.

The chain is built from TRBV4-2 and TRBJ2-1; the D gene could be TRBD1 or TRBD2 (5 bases each). The CDR3 is made up of 13 amino acids. Trimming cost V 0 bases and J 15 bases, with 15 bases left between them. Germline V gene sequence: CDR1 LGHNA, CDR2 YNFKEQ. The CDR3 is CASSQDQGLAGFF. CDR3 nucleotide sequence: TGTGCCAGCAGCCAAGATCAGGGTCTAGCCGGGTTCTTC.

The chain has TRBV19 and TRBJ2-7; TRBD1 matches at 7 bases. CDR1 is LNHDA, CDR2 SQIVND, per germline (reference sequence). J gave up 0 bases and V 7 bases, and 12 bases lay outside the gene matches. The CDR3 is 16 residues long. The CDR3 loop is CASTPRGRGSSYEQYF. CDR3 sequence (DNA): TGTGCCAGTACCCCGAGGGGCAGGGGGAGCTCCTACGAGCAGTACTTC.

This clone was counted a single time. This chain connects TRBV9 to TRBJ2-5; D not resolved. Germline V gives CDR1 SGDLS, CDR2 YYNGEE. V was trimmed by 3 bases and J by 1 base, leaving 13 bases between them. There are 15 residues in the CDR3. CDR3 DNA sequence: TGTGCCAGCAGCGCGTCCGGACGGCTCCAAGAGACCCAGTACTTC. Protein sequence: CASSASGRLQETQYF.

This chain connects TRBV19 to TRBJ2-7; 10 bases are a match to TRBD2. The germline V gene has CDR1 LNHDA and CDR2 SQIVND (reference sequence). V was pared by 4 bases and J by 2 bases, with 8 bases of the junction left unmatched. The CDR3 covers 16 residues. The CDR3 DNA reads as TGTGCCAGTAGTACTCCCTCACTAGCGGGAACCTACGAGCAGTACTTC. Protein: CASSTPSLAGTYEQYF.

J is TRBJ2-3 and V is TRBV2; 9 positions agree with TRBD1. This CDR3 has 14 residues. Germline CDR1 SNHLY, CDR2 FYNNEI. After removal of 7 bases from V and 3 bases from J, the junction contained 5 bases not matched to a gene. CDR3 DNA: TGTGCCAGCAAAAGACAGGGGGGGACAGATACGCAGTATTTT. Translating gives CASKRQGGTDTQYF. The complete variable domain, with remaining parts taken from reference TRBV2 and TRBJ2-3, reads EPEVTQTPSHQVTQMGQEVILRCVPISNHLYFYWYRQILGQKVEFLVSFYNNEISEKSEIFDDQFSVERPDGSNFTLKIRSTKLEDSAMYFCASKRQGGTDTQYFGPGTRLTVL.

The chain uses TRBV7-6 and TRBJ1-3; 8 bases align to TRBD1. The CDR3 loop spans 15 amino acids. Germline values: CDR1 SGHVS, CDR2 FNYEAQ. The V and J ends lost 1 base and 3 bases, in that order; junction bases with no gene match: 2. In DNA, the CDR3 is TGTGCCAGCAGCTTAGGACAGGGGAGTGGAAACACCATATATTTT. This translates into CASSLGQGSGNTIYF.

V gene TRBV18 combines with J gene TRBJ2-7; 14 nucleotides agree with TRBD2. The CDR3 consists of 20 residues. V shed 3 bases, J shed 3 bases, and the junction held 16 bases outside the gene matches. Germline V gene lookup returns CDR1 KGHSH and CDR2 LQKENI. CDR3 residues: CASSPSGNPGLAGENYEQYF. CDR3 DNA: TGTGCCAGCTCACCGTCAGGAAACCCGGGACTAGCGGGAGAGAACTACGAGCAGTACTTC.

V gene TRBV11-3 combines with J gene TRBJ1-1, with D unclear. V dropped 3 bases and J dropped 5 bases, with 7 bases sitting between them. The length of the CDR3 is 12 residues. Germline CDR1 is SGHNT and CDR2 is YENEEA. The CDR3 nucleotides are TGTGCCAGCAGCTTTCGAGGGACTGAAGCTTTCTTT. It codes for CASSFRGTEAFF.

The chain carries TRBV28 and TRBJ2-3; D remains unclear. The CDR3 consists of 20 residues. Between the trimmed V and J ends, which lost 3 bases and 0 bases, there was a span of 25 bases. In germline, CDR1 is MDHEN, CDR2 SYDVKM. CDR3 in amino acids: CASSLSLSRYLGSSTDTQYF. The CDR3 DNA sequence: TGTGCCAGCAGTTTGTCCCTGTCTCGCTATTTGGGTTCTAGCACAGATACGCAGTATTTT.

The V gene is TRBV18, the J gene TRBJ2-3, with D maybe TRBD1 (7 bases). CDR3 length equals 18 residues. The V and J ends lost 0 bases and 2 bases respectively, with 18 bases between them. In germline, CDR1 is KGHSH, CDR2 LQKENI. The CDR3 is CASSPPRRGPDPTDTQYF. The DNA for the CDR3 is TGTGCCAGCTCACCACCAAGGAGGGGGCCCGACCCCACAGATACGCAGTATTTT. The full variable domain, rest sourced from reference TRBV18 and TRBJ2-3, is NAGVMQNPRHLVRRRGQEARLRCSPMKGHSHVYWYRQLPEEGLKFMVYLQKENIIDESGMPKERFSAEFPKEGPSILRIQQVVRGDSAAYFCASSPPRRGPDPTDTQYFGPGTRLTVL.

V gene TRBV7-9 combines with J gene TRBJ1-2; TRBD1 agrees at 9 bases. There are 14 residues in the CDR3. V lost 5 bases, J lost 8 bases, and 9 bases stayed unmatched. The germline CDR1 and CDR2 sequences are SEHNR and FQNEAQ (reference sequence). DNA for the CDR3: TGTGCCAGCAGCCAAGGGGACAGGGTGGGCGGCTACACCTTC. As protein: CASSQGDRVGGYTF. The full variable domain, its missing parts supplied by reference TRBV7-9 and TRBJ1-2, is DTGVSQNPRHKITKRGQNVTFRCDPISEHNRLYWYRQTLGQGPEFLTYFQNEAQLEKSRLLSDRFSAERPKGSFSTLEIQRTEQGDSAMYLCASSQGDRVGGYTFGSGTRLTVV.

The V call is TRBV28, the J call TRBJ2-1; the D call may be TRBD1 or TRBD2 (5 bases each). V gave up 3 bases and J gave up 5 bases, with 8 bases separating them. The CDR3 loop spans 13 amino acids. Germline V gene lookup returns CDR1 MDHEN and CDR2 SYDVKM. Here the CDR3 DNA reads TGTGCCAGCAGTTTGGGACCAAACAATGAGCAGTTCTTC. Protein product: CASSLGPNNEQFF.

The chain is built from TRBV29-1 and TRBJ1-4, with 7 positions matching TRBD1. The V gene end was trimmed by 5 bases and the J gene end by 10 bases; junction bases not matched to a gene: 31. CDR3 length: 20 amino acids. Germline CDR1 and CDR2: SQVTM and ANQGSEA. CDR3 coding DNA: TGCAGCGTTCCGGGTCCGCCCTCAGACAGGGCAGGGGCCGAGGTGGGAAAACTGTTTTTT. Its protein is CSVPGPPSDRAGAEVGKLFF.

This clone was found a few times. This chain joins TRBV7-9 and TRBJ2-1, with 9 positions matching TRBD2. The V and J ends lost 5 bases and 8 bases, in that order; junction bases with no gene match: 10. Germline V CDR1 and CDR2: SEHNR, FQNEAQ (reference sequence). This CDR3 contains 15 residues. CDR3 protein: CASSPRAGGVYEQFF. CDR3 DNA: TGTGCCAGCAGCCCACGAGCGGGGGGTGTTTATGAGCAGTTCTTC.

The V and J genes are TRBV5-1 and TRBJ2-1; tentatively, D is TRBD2 (5 bases). The V and J ends lost 0 bases and 6 bases respectively, with 10 bases between them. The length of the CDR3 is 14 residues. Germline CDR1 and CDR2: SGHRS and YFSETQ. The CDR3 DNA sequence: TGCGCCAGCAGCTTGGCCGGGAACCGCAATGAGCAGTTCTTC. Protein sequence: CASSLAGNRNEQFF.

V usage is TRBV6-5 and J usage is TRBJ2-7, with TRBD1 matching over 7 bases. The V gene end was trimmed by 3 bases and the J gene end by 1 base; junction bases not matched to a gene: 9. Germline V CDR1 and CDR2: MNHEY, SVGAGI. The CDR3 sequence is 16 residues long. The CDR3 nucleotides read TGTGCCAGCAGTTATTCCGACAGGGCCGTATCCTACGAGCAGTACTTC. Protein product: CASSYSDRAVSYEQYF.

CDR3 coding DNA: TGTGCCAGCAGCCCAGGGACAGCCTCGAGCACAGATACGCAGTATTTT. This codes for CASSPGTASSTDTQYF. V and J are TRBV7-9 and TRBJ2-3; 7 bases match TRBD1. The CDR3 is 16 residues long. CDR1 and CDR2 (germline): SEHNR, FQNEAQ (reference sequence). V gave up 5 bases and J gave up 0 bases; unmatched junction bases: 8.

This chain joins TRBV11-2 and TRBJ1-3, with D hard to call. V was pared by 5 bases and J by 4 bases, with 6 bases between. Germline CDR1 and CDR2: SGHAT and FQNNGV. The CDR3 has 12 residues. The DNA for the CDR3 is TGTGCCAGCAGCCCCCCGGGAAACACCATATATTTT. It is translated as CASSPPGNTIYF.

The genes are TRBV7-2 and TRBJ2-2, with D possibly matching TRBD2 (5 bases). Germline V gives CDR1 SGHTA, CDR2 FQGNSA. Trimming took 3 bases from V and 6 from J, leaving 8 bases between them. The CDR3 extends over 13 amino acids. The CDR3 protein is CASSLRESGELFF. DNA for the CDR3: TGTGCCAGCAGCTTGAGGGAGTCCGGGGAGCTGTTTTTT. Together with reference TRBV7-2 and TRBJ2-2, the CDR3 gives the full variable domain: GAGVSQSPSNKVTEKGKDVELRCDPISGHTALYWYRQSLGQGLEFLIYFQGNSAPDKSGLPSDRFSAERTGGSVSTLTIQRTQQEDSAVYLCASSLRESGELFFGEGSRLTVL.

On this clone itself: Other DNA sequences in the same sample also yield this CDR3. This chain uses TRBV9 with TRBJ2-2; 7 bases align to TRBD1. The CDR3 consists of 15 residues. V was pared by 2 bases and J by 1 base, with 2 bases of the junction left unmatched. Germline CDR1 is SGDLS and CDR2 is YYNGEE. Here the CDR3 reads CASSVGTVNTGELFF. The CDR3, as DNA: TGTGCCAGCAGCGTGGGGACAGTGAACACCGGGGAGCTGTTTTTT.

J is TRBJ2-1 and V is TRBV7-2; D may be TRBD2 (5 bases). V was clipped by 5 bases and J by 0 bases, with 14 bases between them. In germline, CDR1 is SGHTA, CDR2 FQGNSA. The CDR3 extends over 16 amino acids. The CDR3 here is CASSQWAGSSYNEQFF. The CDR3, as DNA: TGTGCCAGCAGCCAGTGGGCGGGTAGCTCCTACAATGAGCAGTTCTTC.

The chain recombines TRBV7-8 with TRBJ2-7; D might be TRBD2 (5 bases). Germline V gene data show CDR1 as SGHVS and CDR2 as FQNEAQ. There are 13 residues in the CDR3. Trimming pared 3 bases from V and 2 bases from J, leaving 8 bases between. CDR3 sequence: CASSFRGTYEQYF. CDR3 nucleotides: TGTGCCAGCAGCTTTCGGGGAACCTACGAGCAGTACTTC.

The chain has TRBV11-1 and TRBJ2-5; tentative D call: TRBD1 (6 bases). The CDR3 is 16 residues long. Between the trimmed V and J ends, which lost 0 bases and 2 bases, there was a span of 13 bases. From germline, CDR1 is SGHAT and CDR2 FQDESV (reference sequence). The CDR3 DNA follows: TGTGCCAGCAGCTTAGCCTCAGGGACATTACAAGAGACCCAGTACTTC. Its protein product is CASSLASGTLQETQYF.

The CDR3 DNA sequence: TGTGCCAGCAGCCCTGCGGGAGGGGTGAGAGAGCAGTACTTC. It codes for CASSPAGGVREQYF. V is TRBV7-3 and J is TRBJ2-7; 9 bases line up with TRBD2. Germline CDR1 SGHTA, CDR2 FQGTGA. The length of the CDR3 is 14 residues. The trim removed 5 bases at V and 7 bases at J, leaving 9 bases unmatched.

This chain connects TRBV15 to TRBJ2-5; 9 bases line up with TRBD1. The CDR3 extends over 13 amino acids. Germline V lookup: CDR1 LNHNV, CDR2 YYDKDF (reference sequence). V gave up 6 bases and J gave up 3 bases; unmatched junction bases: 2. CDR3 amino acids: CATRRTGEETQYF. CDR3 DNA: TGTGCCACCAGACGGACAGGGGAAGAGACCCAGTACTTC.

The chain couples TRBV27 to TRBJ1-1; TRBD1 might be the D (6 bases). V was shortened by 5 bases and J by 2 bases, with 12 bases between the two germline ends. This CDR3 is built from 14 residues. The germline gives CDR1 MNHEY, CDR2 SMNVEV (reference sequence). CDR3 bases: TGTGCCAGCAGTCCCAGGGGACCCAACACTGAAGCTTTCTTT. The encoded protein is CASSPRGPNTEAFF.

The V call is TRBV7-2, the J call TRBJ1-5; D perhaps matches TRBD1 (6 bases). The CDR3 runs to 15 residues. Germline V gives CDR1 SGHTA, CDR2 FQGNSA. V was cut by 3 bases and J by 8 bases, with 17 bases left in between. For the CDR3, the DNA is TGTGCCAGCAGCTTGGGGGGCGGGGGCCAGGAGCCCCAGCATTTT. It translates to CASSLGGGGQEPQHF.

The chain links TRBV2 to TRBJ2-1; D possibly corresponds to TRBD1 (6 bases). Germline V gene lookup returns CDR1 SNHLY and CDR2 FYNNEI. The CDR3 extends over 14 amino acids. The V end was cut by 1 base, the J end by 9 bases, with 13 bases between. The CDR3 DNA follows: TGTGCCAGCAGTGAAGTCCCAGGGGTGGGTGAGCAGTTCTTC. Protein product: CASSEVPGVGEQFF.

V usage is TRBV7-3 and J usage is TRBJ1-1; tentative D call: TRBD1 (6 bases). V was trimmed by 5 bases and J by 1 base, leaving 8 bases between them. This CDR3 comprises 13 residues. Per the germline V gene, CDR1 is SGHTA and CDR2 is FQGTGA. The CDR3 reads CASSAGQNTEAFF. CDR3 coding DNA: TGTGCCAGCAGCGCGGGACAGAACACTGAAGCTTTCTTT.

The CDR3 is CASSLELGSYNSPLHF. Written as DNA, the CDR3 is TGTGCCAGCAGTTTGGAGCTCGGATCCTATAATTCACCCCTCCACTTT. The chain recombines TRBV27 with TRBJ1-6; D unclear. V lost 3 bases and J 1 base, leaving 10 bases between the germline ends. Germline CDR1 is MNHEY and CDR2 is SMNVEV (reference sequence). There are 16 residues in the CDR3.

The V and J genes are TRBV7-9 and TRBJ2-7; 8 bases fit TRBD1. Germline CDR1 and CDR2: SEHNR and FQNEAQ (reference sequence). J gave up 0 bases and V 5 bases, and 18 bases lay outside the gene matches. The CDR3 has 19 amino acids. CDR3: CASSGSAGTGGPFSYEQYF. In DNA, the CDR3 is TGTGCCAGCAGCGGCTCCGCCGGGACAGGAGGGCCGTTCTCCTACGAGCAGTACTTC.